Included here is one TCR beta chain sequence, with context. The target antigen is unknown. PCR was performed using 60 Vbeta and 13 Jbeta primers. This table comes from immunoSEQ multiplex PCR, and its TCRdb copy is limited to in-frame clones, with some not included. The repertoire holds approximately 110,000 clones, around 70% seen once, with under 1.5% in the top ten. V shed 3 bases and J 0 bases; nucleotides not matched to a gene: 9. The CDR3 has 17 residues. Per the germline V gene, CDR1 is MRHNA and CDR2 is SNTAGT. These data come from a study of cytomegalovirus exposure and HLA in healthy donors. Findings of the study overall: 87-base-pair reads could not separate some V segments, including TRBV6-2 and TRBV6-3.

The TCR was taken from a man in his forties in good health and CMV-seronegative. The sample taken for sequencing was PBMCs. V is TRBV6-4 and J is TRBJ2-3, with TRBD2 identical over 7 bases. CDR3 amino acids: CASSETYSGTSTDTQYF. CDR3 sequence (DNA): TGTGCCAGCAGTGAAACCTACAGCGGGACTAGCACAGATACGCAGTATTTT.